This T cell receptor (beta chain) is from a study of blood T cell repertoires in COVID-19. Study context: Some COVID-19 samples were acute and others convalescent; all came from the United States, Italy and Spain.

This clone was observed a handful of times. This CDR3 has 16 residues. CDR1 MNHEY and CDR2 SMNVEV come from the germline V gene (reference sequence). Trimming stripped 2 bases from V and 7 bases from J, with 18 bases between. The protocol was immunoSEQ multiplex PCR, while the TCRdb copy is restricted to in-frame clones and leaves out a portion. The sample has about 230,000 clones; around 89% are singletons. The origin of this receptor is a man aged 30 to 45 with COVID-19, enrolled during active disease. The material sequenced was peripheral blood. The chain employs TRBV27 and TRBJ1-5, with D hard to call. The CDR3 reads CASSLRPGNSLQPQHF. Here the CDR3 DNA reads TGTGCCAGCAGTTTACGTCCCGGGAATTCATTACAGCCCCAGCATTTT.